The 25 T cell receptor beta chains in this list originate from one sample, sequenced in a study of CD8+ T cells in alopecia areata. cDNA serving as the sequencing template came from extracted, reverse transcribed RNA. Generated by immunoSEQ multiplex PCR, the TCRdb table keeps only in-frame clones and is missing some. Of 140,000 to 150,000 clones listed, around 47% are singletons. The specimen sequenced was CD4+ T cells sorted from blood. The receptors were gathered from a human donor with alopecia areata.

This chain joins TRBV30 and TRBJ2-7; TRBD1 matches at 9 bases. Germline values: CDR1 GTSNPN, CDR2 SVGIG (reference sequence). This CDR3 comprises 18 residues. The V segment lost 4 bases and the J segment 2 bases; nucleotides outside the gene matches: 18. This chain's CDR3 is CAWNSHPGTGTIPYEQYF. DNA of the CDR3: TGTGCCTGGAATTCCCACCCCGGGACAGGGACTATCCCCTACGAGCAGTACTTC.

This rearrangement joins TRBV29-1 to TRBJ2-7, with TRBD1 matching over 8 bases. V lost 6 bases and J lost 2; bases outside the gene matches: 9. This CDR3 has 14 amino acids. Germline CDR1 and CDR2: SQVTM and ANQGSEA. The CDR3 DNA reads TGCAGCGTCTCGACAGGGGATAAAACCTACGAGCAGTACTTC. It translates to CSVSTGDKTYEQYF.

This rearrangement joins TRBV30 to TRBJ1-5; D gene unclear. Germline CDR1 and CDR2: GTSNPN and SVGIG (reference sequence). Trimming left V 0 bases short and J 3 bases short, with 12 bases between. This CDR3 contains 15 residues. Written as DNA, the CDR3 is TGTGCCTGGAGTGTAAGGGCCAGCTTCAATCAGCCCCAGCATTTT. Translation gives CAWSVRASFNQPQHF.

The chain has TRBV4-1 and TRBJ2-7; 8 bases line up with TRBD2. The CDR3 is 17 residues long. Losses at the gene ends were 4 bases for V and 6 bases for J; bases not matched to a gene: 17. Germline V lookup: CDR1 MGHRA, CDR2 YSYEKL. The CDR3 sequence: CASSLRGLSGNPGEQYF. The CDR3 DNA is TGCGCCAGCAGCCTAAGGGGCCTTAGCGGGAACCCAGGCGAGCAGTACTTC.

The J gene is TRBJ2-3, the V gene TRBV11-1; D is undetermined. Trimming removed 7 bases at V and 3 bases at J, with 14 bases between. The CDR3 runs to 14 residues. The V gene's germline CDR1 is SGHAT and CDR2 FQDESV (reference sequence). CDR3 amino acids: CASTQARRTDTQYF. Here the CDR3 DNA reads TGTGCCAGCACCCAGGCCCGGCGGACAGATACGCAGTATTTT.

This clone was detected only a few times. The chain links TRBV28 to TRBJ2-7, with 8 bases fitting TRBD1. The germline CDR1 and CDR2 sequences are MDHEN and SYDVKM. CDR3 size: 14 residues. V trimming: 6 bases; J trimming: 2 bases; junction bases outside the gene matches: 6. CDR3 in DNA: TGTGCCAGCAGGGGCATCAGGGGGCCCTACGAGCAGTACTTC. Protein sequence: CASRGIRGPYEQYF.

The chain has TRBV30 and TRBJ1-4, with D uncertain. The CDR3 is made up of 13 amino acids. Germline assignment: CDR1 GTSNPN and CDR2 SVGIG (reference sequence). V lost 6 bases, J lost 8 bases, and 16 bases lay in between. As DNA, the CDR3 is TGTGCCTGTAGTTCCACCTTGTGGGAAAAACTGTTTTTT. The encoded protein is CACSSTLWEKLFF.

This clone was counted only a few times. The CDR3, as DNA: TGTGCCAGCCGTCAGAAGCGACTAGCGGCCTACAATGAGCAGTTCTTC. Translating it yields CASRQKRLAAYNEQFF. This chain links TRBV28 with TRBJ2-1; 9 positions agree with TRBD2. This CDR3 spans 16 amino acids. V shed 8 bases, J shed 2 bases, and the junction held 10 bases outside the gene matches. Germline loops: CDR1 MDHEN, CDR2 SYDVKM.

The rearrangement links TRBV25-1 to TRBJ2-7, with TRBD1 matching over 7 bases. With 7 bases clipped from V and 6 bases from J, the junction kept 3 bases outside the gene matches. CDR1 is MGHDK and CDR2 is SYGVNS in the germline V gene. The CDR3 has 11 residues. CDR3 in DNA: TGTGCCAGCACCCCAGGGGGCGAGCAGTACTTC. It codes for CASTPGGEQYF.

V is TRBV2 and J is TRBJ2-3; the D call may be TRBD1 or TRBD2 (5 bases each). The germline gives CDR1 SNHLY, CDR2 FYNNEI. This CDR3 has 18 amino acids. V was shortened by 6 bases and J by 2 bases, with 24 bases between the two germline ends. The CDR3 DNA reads TGTGCCAGCAGCAGGATTTTCCGGGGAACCGGGGCCACAGATACGCAGTATTTT. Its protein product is CASSRIFRGTGATDTQYF.

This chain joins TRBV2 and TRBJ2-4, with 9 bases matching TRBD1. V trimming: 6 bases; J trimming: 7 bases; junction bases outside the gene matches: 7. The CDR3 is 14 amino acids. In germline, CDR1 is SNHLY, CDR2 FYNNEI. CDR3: CASREQGAGNIQYF. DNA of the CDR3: TGTGCCAGCAGGGAACAGGGGGCTGGGAACATTCAGTACTTC. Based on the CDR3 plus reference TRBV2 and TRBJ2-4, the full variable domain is EPEVTQTPSHQVTQMGQEVILRCVPISNHLYFYWYRQILGQKVEFLVSFYNNEISEKSEIFDDQFSVERPDGSNFTLKIRSTKLEDSAMYFCASREQGAGNIQYFGAGTRLSVL.

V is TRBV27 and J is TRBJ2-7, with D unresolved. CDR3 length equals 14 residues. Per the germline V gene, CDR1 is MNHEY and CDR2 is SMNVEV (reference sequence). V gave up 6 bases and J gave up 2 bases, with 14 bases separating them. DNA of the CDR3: TGTGCCAGCAGACAGTCACCCGTTACCTACGAGCAGTACTTC. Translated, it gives CASRQSPVTYEQYF.

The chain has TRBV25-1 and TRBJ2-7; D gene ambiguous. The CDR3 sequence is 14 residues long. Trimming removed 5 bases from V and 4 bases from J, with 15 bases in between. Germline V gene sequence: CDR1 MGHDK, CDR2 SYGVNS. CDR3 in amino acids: CASSLGSLRYEQYF. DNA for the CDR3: TGTGCCAGCAGTTTGGGCAGTTTGCGTTACGAGCAGTACTTC.

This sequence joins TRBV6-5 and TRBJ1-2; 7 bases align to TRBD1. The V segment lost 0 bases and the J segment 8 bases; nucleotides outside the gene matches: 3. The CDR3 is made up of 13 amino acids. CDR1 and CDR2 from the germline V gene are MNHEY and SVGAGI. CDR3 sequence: CASSYSTGFGYTF. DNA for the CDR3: TGTGCCAGCAGTTACTCGACAGGGTTCGGCTACACCTTC.

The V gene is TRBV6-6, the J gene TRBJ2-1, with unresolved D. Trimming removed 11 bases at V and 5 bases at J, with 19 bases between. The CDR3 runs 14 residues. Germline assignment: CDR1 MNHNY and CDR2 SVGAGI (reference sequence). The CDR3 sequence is CAGQKTKTHNEQFF. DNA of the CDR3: TGTGCCGGGCAGAAGACAAAAACCCACAATGAGCAGTTCTTC.

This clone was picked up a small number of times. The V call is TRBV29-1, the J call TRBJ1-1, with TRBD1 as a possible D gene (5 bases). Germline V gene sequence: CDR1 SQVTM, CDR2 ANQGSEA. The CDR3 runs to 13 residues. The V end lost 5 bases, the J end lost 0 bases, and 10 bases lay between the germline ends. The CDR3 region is CSVMGRLNTEAFF. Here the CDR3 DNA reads TGCAGCGTTATGGGACGGTTGAACACTGAAGCTTTCTTT.

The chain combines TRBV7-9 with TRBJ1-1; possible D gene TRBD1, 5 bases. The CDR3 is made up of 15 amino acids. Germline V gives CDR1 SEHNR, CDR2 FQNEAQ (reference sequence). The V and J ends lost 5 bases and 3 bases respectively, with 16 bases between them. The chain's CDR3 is CASSPKTAPDTEAFF. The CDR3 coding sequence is TGTGCCAGCAGCCCAAAGACAGCACCAGACACTGAAGCTTTCTTT. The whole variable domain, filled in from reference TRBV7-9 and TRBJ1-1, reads DTGVSQNPRHKITKRGQNVTFRCDPISEHNRLYWYRQTLGQGPEFLTYFQNEAQLEKSRLLSDRFSAERPKGSFSTLEIQRTEQGDSAMYLCASSPKTAPDTEAFFGQGTRLTVV.

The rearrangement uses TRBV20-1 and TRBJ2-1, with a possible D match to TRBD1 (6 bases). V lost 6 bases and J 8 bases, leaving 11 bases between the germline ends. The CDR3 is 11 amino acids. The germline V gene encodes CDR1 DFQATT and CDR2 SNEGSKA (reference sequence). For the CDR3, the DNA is TGCAGTGCCTCTGGGGGCCATGAGCAGTTCTTC. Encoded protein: CSASGGHEQFF.

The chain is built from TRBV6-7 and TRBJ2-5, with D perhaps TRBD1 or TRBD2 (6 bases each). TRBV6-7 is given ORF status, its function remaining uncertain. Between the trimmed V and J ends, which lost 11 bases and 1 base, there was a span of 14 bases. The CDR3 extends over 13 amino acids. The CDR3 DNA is TGTGCCCTCCACTCGGGGGCCCAAGAGACCCAGTACTTC. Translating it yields CALHSGAQETQYF.

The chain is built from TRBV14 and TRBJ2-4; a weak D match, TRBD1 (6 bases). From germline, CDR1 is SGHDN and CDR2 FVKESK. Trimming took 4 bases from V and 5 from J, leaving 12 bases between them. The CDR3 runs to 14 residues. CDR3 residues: CASSRDIWQNIQYF. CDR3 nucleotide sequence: TGTGCCAGCAGCCGGGACATTTGGCAAAACATTCAGTACTTC.

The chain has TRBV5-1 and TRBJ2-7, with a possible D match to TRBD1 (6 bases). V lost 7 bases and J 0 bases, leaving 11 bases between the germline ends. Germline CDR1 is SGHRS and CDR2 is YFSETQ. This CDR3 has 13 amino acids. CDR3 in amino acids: CASAGTTSYEQYF. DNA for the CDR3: TGCGCCAGCGCCGGGACAACCTCCTACGAGCAGTACTTC.

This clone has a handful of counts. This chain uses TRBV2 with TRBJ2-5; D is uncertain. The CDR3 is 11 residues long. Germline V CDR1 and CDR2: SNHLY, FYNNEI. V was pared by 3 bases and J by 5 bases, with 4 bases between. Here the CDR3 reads CASSEWETQYF. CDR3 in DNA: TGTGCCAGCAGTGAGTGGGAGACCCAGTACTTC.

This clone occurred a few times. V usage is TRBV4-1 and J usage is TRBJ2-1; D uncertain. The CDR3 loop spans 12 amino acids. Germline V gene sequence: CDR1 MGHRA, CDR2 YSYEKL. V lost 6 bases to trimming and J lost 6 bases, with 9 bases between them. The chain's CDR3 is CASSPSVNEQFF. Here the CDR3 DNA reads TGCGCCAGCAGTCCCTCGGTCAATGAGCAGTTCTTC.

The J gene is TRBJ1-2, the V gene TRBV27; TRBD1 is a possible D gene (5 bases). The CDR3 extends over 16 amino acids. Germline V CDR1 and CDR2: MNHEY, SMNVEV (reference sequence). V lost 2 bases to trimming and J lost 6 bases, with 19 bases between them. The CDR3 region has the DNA TGTGCCAGCAGTTTAGTGGGGGGGAACGAAAAGGATGGCTACACCTTC. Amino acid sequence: CASSLVGGNEKDGYTF.

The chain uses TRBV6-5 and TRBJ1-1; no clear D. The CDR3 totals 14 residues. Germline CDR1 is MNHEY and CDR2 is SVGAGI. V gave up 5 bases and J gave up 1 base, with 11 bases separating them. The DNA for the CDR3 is TGTGCCAGCAGTCTTGCGATCCGGAACACTGAAGCTTTCTTT. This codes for CASSLAIRNTEAFF.